The next 14 T cell receptor beta chains were all read from a single sample in a study of graft-versus-host responses after intestinal transplantation. The protocol was immunoSEQ multiplex PCR, while the TCRdb copy is restricted to in-frame clones and leaves out a portion. The sample yields more than 55,000 clones, approximately 90% seen once. The sample was PBMCs, taken 26 days after transplant. These receptors were taken from a human patient who received an intestinal transplant, so some T cells may come from the graft donor.

The chain uses TRBV10-3 and TRBJ1-5, with D unclear. The CDR3 has 16 residues. Trimming removed 0 bases at V and 6 bases at J, with 15 bases between. CDR1 is ENHRY, CDR2 SYGVKD, per germline. Here the CDR3 DNA reads TGTGCCATCAGTGAGTCGCAAACAATCGGGAGTCAGCCCCAGCATTTT. Translated, it gives CAISESQTIGSQPQHF.

The rearrangement joins TRBV6-6 to TRBJ1-2; 8 bases map to TRBD1. V lost 3 bases, J lost 8 bases, and 5 bases stayed unmatched. The V gene's germline CDR1 is MNHNY and CDR2 SVGAGI (reference sequence). The CDR3 totals 13 residues. Written as DNA, the CDR3 is TGTGCCAGCAGTTATCAGGGGGCGGGGGGCTACACCTTC. As protein: CASSYQGAGGYTF.

The gene calls are TRBV25-1 and TRBJ2-1; 8 bases line up with TRBD2. Germline assignment: CDR1 MGHDK and CDR2 SYGVNS. This CDR3 is 15 amino acids long. Trimming removed 4 bases from V and 0 bases from J; junction bases left unmatched: 2. CDR3 bases: TGTGCCAGCAGTGGCCGGGGGGGCTCCTACAATGAGCAGTTCTTC. Translation: CASSGRGGSYNEQFF.

This clone showed up just a few times. This sequence joins TRBV29-1 and TRBJ1-2; D is possibly TRBD1 (6 bases). Trimming stripped 1 base from V and 3 bases from J, with 12 bases between. Germline V gene data show CDR1 as SQVTM and CDR2 as ANQGSEA. The CDR3 contains 14 residues. CDR3 residues: CSVEGRDKYYGYTF. The CDR3 coding sequence is TGCAGCGTTGAAGGAAGGGACAAGTACTATGGCTACACCTTC. The full variable domain, in which reference TRBV29-1 and TRBJ1-2 provide the parts outside the CDR3, is SAVISQKPSRDICQRGTSLTIQCQVDSQVTMMFWYRQQPGQSLTLIATANQGSEATYESGFVIDKFPISRPNLTFSTLTVSNMSPEDSSIYLCSVEGRDKYYGYTFGSGTRLTVV.

V gene TRBV27 combines with J gene TRBJ1-5; D possibly corresponds to TRBD1 (6 bases). V was cut by 6 bases and J by 5 bases, with 20 bases left in between. The CDR3 extends over 16 amino acids. Germline V gives CDR1 MNHEY, CDR2 SMNVEV (reference sequence). CDR3 sequence reads: CASSPTPTGWDQPQHF. The DNA of the CDR3 is TGTGCCAGCAGCCCCACACCGACAGGCTGGGATCAGCCCCAGCATTTT.

This chain joins TRBV4-1 and TRBJ2-2; 10 bases map to TRBD2. Trimming removed 3 bases from V and 1 base from J; junction bases left unmatched: 11. The CDR3 length is 19 residues. Germline V gives CDR1 MGHRA, CDR2 YSYEKL. The CDR3 DNA follows: TGCGCCAGCAGCCATGGCGAACTGGGGACTAGCGAGAACACCGGGGAGCTGTTTTTT. This gives the protein CASSHGELGTSENTGELFF.

CDR3 DNA: TGTGCCAGCAGCTTAGAACAGCGGGGGGGCCCGACAGATACGCAGTATTTT. Protein: CASSLEQRGGPTDTQYF. The chain carries TRBV11-2 and TRBJ2-3; 10 nucleotides line up with TRBD2. This CDR3 is 17 amino acids long. The germline V gene has CDR1 SGHAT and CDR2 FQNNGV. V lost 0 bases and J lost 3; bases outside the gene matches: 6.

In this sample, this clone turned up once. The rearrangement links TRBV5-1 to TRBJ2-1, with TRBD2 matching over 10 bases. The junction had 9 bases not matched to a gene; V was cut back by 4 bases and J by 8 bases. This CDR3 is 15 amino acids long. The germline V gene has CDR1 SGHRS and CDR2 YFSETQ. The CDR3, as DNA: TGCGCCAGCAGCAGAACCCCTAGCGGGAGAGATGAGCAGTTCTTC. Translated, it gives CASSRTPSGRDEQFF.

The chain couples TRBV15 to TRBJ1-5, with 7 positions matching TRBD1. CDR1 is LNHNV, CDR2 YYDKDF, per germline (reference sequence). This CDR3 is 15 amino acids long. With 3 bases clipped from V and 0 bases from J, the junction kept 2 bases outside the gene matches. CDR3 amino acids: CATSRGTDSNQPQHF. The CDR3 DNA reads TGTGCCACCAGCAGGGGGACAGATAGCAATCAGCCCCAGCATTTT.

The chain has TRBV28 and TRBJ1-5; D uncertain. Trimming took off 2 bases at V and 1 base at J, with 15 bases between the two ends. Looked up from germline, CDR1 is MDHEN and CDR2 is SYDVKM. The CDR3 totals 17 residues. Here the CDR3 DNA reads TGTGCCAGCAGTTTAGACGTGAGGAGTCGAAGCAATCAGCCCCAGCATTTT. It translates to CASSLDVRSRSNQPQHF.

This chain connects TRBV5-4 to TRBJ1-2, with 11 bases that match TRBD1. The V gene end was trimmed by 1 base and the J gene end by 1 base; junction bases not matched to a gene: 9. Germline assignment: CDR1 SGHNT and CDR2 YYREEE (reference sequence). The CDR3 length is 18 residues. The CDR3 loop is CASSLMGWGQGVNYGYTF. CDR3 in DNA: TGTGCCAGCAGCTTGATGGGTTGGGGACAGGGGGTTAACTATGGCTACACCTTC.

Here the CDR3 reads CASSELREDYGYTF. DNA of the CDR3: TGTGCCAGCAGTGAGCTCCGGGAAGACTATGGCTACACCTTC. The J gene is TRBJ1-2, the V gene TRBV2; no clear D. V shed 3 bases and J shed 3 bases, with 11 bases lying between them. CDR1 is SNHLY, CDR2 FYNNEI, per germline. The CDR3 length is 14 residues.

DNA of the CDR3: TGCGCCAGCAGCCAAGTCAGGTTGACGAACACTGAAGCTTTCTTT. Translation: CASSQVRLTNTEAFF. V gene TRBV4-1 combines with J gene TRBJ1-1; D not resolved. Trimming cost V 1 base and J 1 base, with 10 bases left between them. The CDR3 spans 15 residues. The V gene's germline CDR1 is MGHRA and CDR2 YSYEKL.

This clone appeared once. CDR3 region: CASSLWYGAGNQPQHF. The CDR3 bases are TGTGCCAGCAGTTTATGGTATGGGGCAGGTAATCAGCCCCAGCATTTT. The chain uses TRBV27 and TRBJ1-5, with D perhaps matching TRBD1 (5 bases). Germline assignment: CDR1 MNHEY and CDR2 SMNVEV (reference sequence). The CDR3 is made up of 16 amino acids. V was clipped by 1 base and J by 4 bases, with 14 bases between them.